Listed below are T cell receptor beta chains from one sample, sequenced in a study of cytomegalovirus exposure and HLA in healthy donors. The assay was immunoSEQ multiplex PCR, and TCRdb's table has in-frame clones only and misses some. The sample lists about 150,000 clones, about 80% occurring once. Sample: PBMCs. Receptor source: a man aged 30 to 45 in good health and CMV-seropositive. Each CDR3 is given with its conserved first and last residue. D genes are given only for firm matches. Expanded clones are given a class, and other clones once, few, many or no size at all.

>TRBJ1-2|.|TRBV28|.
TGTGCCAGCCTAGGGGGAAGGAAAGGGTATGGCTACACCTTC
CASLGGRKGYGYTF
>TRBJ2-1|.|TRBV6-1|.
TGTGCCAGCACTACGTCGTGGGGCTATGAGCAGTTCTTC
CASTTSWGYEQFF
>TRBJ2-2|.|TRBV4-3|TRBD2
TGCGCCAGCAGCCAAGATTCGCGGGGGGCCTTAGCCGGGGAGCTGTTTTTT
CASSQDSRGALAGELFF
>TRBJ2-3|.|TRBV5-1|.
TGCGCCAGCAGCTTGGTGCCAGGGGGGCCTAGCACAGATACGCAGTATTTT
CASSLVPGGPSTDTQYF
>TRBJ2-1|.|TRBV19|TRBD2
TGTGCCAGTAGCATTCTAGCGGGGACGAACTACAATGAGCAGTTCTTC
CASSILAGTNYNEQFF
>TRBJ2-7|.|TRBV7-6|.
TGTGCCAGCACACAGGGATGGGCCTACGAGCAGTACTTC
CASTQGWAYEQYF
>TRBJ1-1|once|TRBV18|.
TGTGCCAGCTCACCATCCGCTCGCGGGGGGAACACTGAAGCTTTCTTT
CASSPSARGGNTEAFF
>TRBJ1-5|few|TRBV10-3|TRBD1
TGTGCCATCACTCCGGGACAGGGGGCTGGTCAGCCCCAGCATTTT
CAITPGQGAGQPQHF
>TRBJ2-1|.|TRBV29-1|.
TGCAGCGTTGAAGGGGGGAGGGGGGGCTCCTACAATGAGCAGTTCTTC
CSVEGGRGGSYNEQFF
>TRBJ1-6|.|TRBV2|TRBD1
TGTGCCAGCAGGGGGGACAGGGTAAAATCACCCCTCCACTTT
CASRGDRVKSPLHF
>TRBJ1-1|.|TRBV2|.
TGTGCCAGCAGGCTAGAGGGTCAGGTGTCAGCTTTCTTT
CASRLEGQVSAFF
>TRBJ2-2|few|TRBV7-2|TRBD2
TGTGCCAGCAGCTTTGTAGGGCGGGAGTACACCGGGGAGCTGTTTTTT
CASSFVGREYTGELFF
>TRBJ1-5|.|TRBV28|TRBD1
TGTGCCAGCAGTTTGACAGGGAGCAATCAGCCCCAGCATTTT
CASSLTGSNQPQHF
>TRBJ1-2|.|TRBV4-1|.
TGCGCCAGCAGCCTGAGAGGTCAGGGATACGGCTACACCTTC
CASSLRGQGYGYTF
>TRBJ2-7|.|TRBV9|.
TGTGCCAGCAGCTACGAACAGGGTTACGAGCAGTACTTC
CASSYEQGYEQYF
>TRBJ1-5|.|TRBV19|TRBD1
TGTGCCAGTAGTATAACCTCGGGGGGACAGGGCTACAGTCAGCCCCAGCATTTT
CASSITSGGQGYSQPQHF
>TRBJ2-1|.|TRBV7-9|.
TGTGCCAGCAGCTTAGTCCACGGGAATGAGCAGTTCTTC
CASSLVHGNEQFF
>TRBJ2-2|.|TRBV10-1|TRBD1
TGCGCCAGCAGCCAGGACAGGGAAAACACCGGGGAGCTGTTTTTT
CASSQDRENTGELFF
>TRBJ1-2|.|TRBV11-2|TRBD1
TGTGCCAGCAGCCCAACCGGGACAGGGGGCGGCTATGGCTACACCTTC
CASSPTGTGGGYGYTF
>TRBJ2-7|.|TRBV30|.
TGTGCCTGGAGTGGGACTGCCAGCTCCTACGAGCAGTACTTC
CAWSGTASSYEQYF
>TRBJ2-1|.|TRBV27|.
TGTGCCAGCAGTCCCTCGACATCCCTTGAGCAGTTCTTC
CASSPSTSLEQFF
>TRBJ1-2|few|TRBV7-6|.
TGTGCCAGCAGCTCAGGGGTTGGCTACACCTTC
CASSSGVGYTF
>TRBJ2-7|few|TRBV19|.
TGTGCCAGTAGTATAGATGCAGGGCCCGCCTACGAGCAGTACTTC
CASSIDAGPAYEQYF
>TRBJ2-7|once|TRBV5-1|TRBD1
TGCGCCAGCAGCTTGGGTCTTAGTGGACAGGGGTATTACGAGCAGTACTTC
CASSLGLSGQGYYEQYF
>TRBJ2-3|.|TRBV4-3|.
TGCGCCAGCAGCCAAGATTGGTCTGTCTGGCGCACAGATACGCAGTATTTT
CASSQDWSVWRTDTQYF
>TRBJ2-7|.|TRBV2|TRBD2
TGTGCCAGCAGTCGGGTAGCGGGGAGAGACGAGCAGTACTTC
CASSRVAGRDEQYF
>TRBJ2-5|few|TRBV7-9|TRBD2
TGTGCCAGCAGCCAGGGACTAGCGGGAGTTGGGGGAGAGACCCAGTACTTC
CASSQGLAGVGGETQYF
>TRBJ1-1|.|TRBV7-8|.
TGTGCCAGCAGCTTAGCGTTAGGGGAAGCATACACTGAAGCTTTCTTT
CASSLALGEAYTEAFF
>TRBJ2-1|.|TRBV18|.
TGTGCCAGCTCACCAGTACAGGGGGGGGACAATGAGCAGTTCTTC
CASSPVQGGDNEQFF
>TRBJ2-1|.|TRBV4-2|TRBD2
TGTGCCAGCAGCCAAGAGGTAGTGGCTAGCGGGGGGGGCAATGAGCAGTTCTTC
CASSQEVVASGGGNEQFF
>TRBJ2-7|.|TRBV11-2|TRBD2
TGTGCCAGCAGCTTACTTAACCGGACTAGCGCCGCCTACGAGCAGTACTTC
CASSLLNRTSAAYEQYF
>TRBJ2-1|.|TRBV7-6|TRBD1
TGTGCCAGCAGCCCGACAGGGGTCTCCGATGAGCAGTTCTTC
CASSPTGVSDEQFF
>TRBJ2-7|.|TRBV30|TRBD1
TGTGCCTGGCTATCCGGGACAGGCTCCTACGAGCAGTACTTC
CAWLSGTGSYEQYF
>TRBJ2-1|.|TRBV11-3|TRBD1
TGTGCCAGCAGCCGAGAGGGACAGGTATACAATGAGCAGTTCTTC
CASSREGQVYNEQFF
>TRBJ2-3|.|TRBV9|.
TGTGCCAGCAGCGTAGCACAGGAGGGGGCAGCTAGCACAGATACGCAGTATTTT
CASSVAQEGAASTDTQYF
>TRBJ1-5|.|TRBV28|TRBD1
TGTGCCAGCAGTTTTGAAGGACAGGGGGCCTGGCCCCAGCATTTT
CASSFEGQGAWPQHF
>TRBJ2-7|few|TRBV10-3|TRBD1
TGTGCCATCAGAAGACAGGGGGCTACCTACGAGCAGTACTTC
CAIRRQGATYEQYF
>TRBJ1-5|.|TRBV27|.
TGTGCCAGCAGGGGGGGGGCCTATAGCAATCAGCCCCAGCATTTT
CASRGGAYSNQPQHF
>TRBJ1-4|.|TRBV7-6|.
TGTGCCAGCAGCTTAGCGCTGGGGGCGACTAATGAAAAACTGTTTTTT
CASSLALGATNEKLFF
>TRBJ1-1|.|TRBV28|.
TGTGCCAGCAACTCTTGGTCCCGCGGTGAAGCTTTCTTT
CASNSWSRGEAFF
>TRBJ2-3|once|TRBV9|TRBD2
TGTGCCAGCAGCGTAGGGGGTGGTAGACTAGCGGGGACAACAGATACGCAGTATTTT
CASSVGGGRLAGTTDTQYF
>TRBJ1-1|once|TRBV2|TRBD1
TGTGCCAGCAGCTTTGCTTCGGGTACAGGGGTATGGGACACTGAAGCTTTCTTT
CASSFASGTGVWDTEAFF
>TRBJ2-7|.|TRBV28|.
TGTGCCAGCAGTTACTCCTACGAGGAGCAGTACTTC
CASSYSYEEQYF
>TRBJ2-1|.|TRBV27|.
TGTGCCAGCAAGCGGAGCTCCTACAATGAGCAGTTCTTC
CASKRSSYNEQFF
>TRBJ2-1|.|TRBV13|TRBD2
TGTGCCAGCAGCTTAGCGGCTAGCGGGGACGATGAGCAGTTCTTC
CASSLAASGDDEQFF